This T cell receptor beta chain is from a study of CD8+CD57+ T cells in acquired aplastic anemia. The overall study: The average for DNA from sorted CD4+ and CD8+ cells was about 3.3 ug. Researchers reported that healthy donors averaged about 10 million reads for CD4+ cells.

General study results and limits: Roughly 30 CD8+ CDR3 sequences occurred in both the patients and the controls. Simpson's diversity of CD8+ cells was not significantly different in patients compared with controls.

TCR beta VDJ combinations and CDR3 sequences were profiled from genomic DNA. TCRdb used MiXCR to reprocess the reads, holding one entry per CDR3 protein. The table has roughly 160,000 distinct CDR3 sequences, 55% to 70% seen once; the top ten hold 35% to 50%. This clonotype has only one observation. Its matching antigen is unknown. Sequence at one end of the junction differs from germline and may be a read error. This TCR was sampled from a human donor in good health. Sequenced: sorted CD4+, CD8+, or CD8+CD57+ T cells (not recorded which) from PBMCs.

The CDR3 nucleotides are TGTGCCAGCAGCCAAGACAGGGGGCAGAATGGAAAACTGTTTTTT. As protein: CASSQDRGQNGKLFF. The V gene is TRBV4-2, the J gene TRBJ1-4; TRBD1 matches at 8 bases. Germline V gives CDR1 LGHNA, CDR2 YNFKEQ. This CDR3 is built from 15 residues.